Listed below are T cell receptor beta chains from one sample, sequenced in a study of T cells in Graves' hyperthyroidism and ophthalmopathy. TCRdb fed the multiplex PCR reads into MiXCR, producing one record per CDR3 protein. The sample has around 340,000 distinct CDR3 sequences; about 15% are singletons. The sequencing input was blood. The receptor source for this set is a man aged 25 to 40 with Graves' hyperthyroidism. CDR3s include the opening cysteine and the closing phenylalanine or tryptophan. D genes are given only for firm matches. Clone size appears in some rows only: once, few, many, or a class for an expanded clone.

clone_size	d_call	v_call	j_call	cdr3_aa	cdr3_nt
many	TRBD2	TRBV9	TRBJ2-5	CASSPGLAGGESLSSGQETQYF	TGTGCCAGCAGCCCGGGACTAGCGGGAGGGGAGTCGTTGAGCTCGGGGCAAGAGACCCAGTACTTC
NA	TRBD1	TRBV5-4	TRBJ2-1	CASTRGDRDEQFF	TGTGCCAGCACGAGGGGGGACAGGGATGAGCAGTTCTTC
NA	NA	TRBV4-1	TRBJ2-7	CASSQTTARSYEQYF	TGCGCCAGCAGCCAAACGACAGCGAGATCCTACGAGCAGTACTTC
few	NA	TRBV2	TRBJ2-3	CASIDALRATQYF	TGTGCCAGCATCGACGCTCTCCGGGCTACGCAGTATTTT
many	TRBD2	TRBV2	TRBJ2-1	CASMRGGTTTSEQFF	TGTGCCAGCATGAGGGGAGGGACTACCACTAGTGAGCAGTTCTTC
many	TRBD2	TRBV28	TRBJ2-5	CASRPPGLAVETQYF	TGTGCCAGCAGGCCACCGGGACTAGCGGTGGAGACCCAGTACTTC
few	NA	TRBV7-9	TRBJ2-3	CASSLVVGGSDTQYF	TGTGCCAGCAGCTTAGTTGTCGGGGGCTCAGATACGCAGTATTTT
NA	NA	TRBV5-1	TRBJ2-1	CASSLIWEGRNEQFF	TGCGCCAGCAGCTTGATATGGGAAGGGAGAAATGAGCAGTTCTTC
NA	NA	TRBV5-4	TRBJ2-7	CASSFSAVTRYEQYF	TGTGCCAGCAGCTTTAGTGCGGTTACCCGCTACGAGCAGTACTTC
many	TRBD2	TRBV2	TRBJ2-3	CASSVWKGLAGYTDTQYF	TGTGCCAGCAGTGTGTGGAAGGGACTAGCGGGATACACAGATACGCAGTATTTT
NA	NA	TRBV20-1	TRBJ1-5	CSAGAGNQPQHF	TGCAGTGCTGGAGCTGGGAATCAGCCCCAGCATTTT
NA	TRBD1	TRBV5-1	TRBJ2-7	CASSFTGESDEQYF	TGCGCCAGCAGTTTTACAGGGGAATCGGACGAGCAGTACTTC
many	NA	TRBV12-3/TRBV12-4	TRBJ2-7	CASSHDPYEQYF	TGTGCCAGCAGCCACGATCCCTACGAGCAGTACTTC
many	NA	TRBV5-1	TRBJ1-1	CASSLMRDSEAFF	TGCGCCAGCAGCTTGATGAGGGACTCTGAAGCTTTCTTT
many	TRBD2	TRBV28	TRBJ2-5	CASSLVGRETQYF	TGTGCCAGCAGTTTGGTCGGGAGGGAGACCCAGTACTTC
NA	TRBD1	TRBV18	TRBJ1-4	CASHEGQQNEKLFF	TGTGCCAGCCACGAGGGACAGCAGAATGAAAAACTGTTTTTT
NA	NA	TRBV7-9	TRBJ2-1	CASSADRAAYNEQFF	TGTGCCAGCAGCGCGGACCGGGCGGCCTACAATGAGCAGTTCTTC
once	TRBD1	TRBV30	TRBJ2-3	CAWGTGGRDTQYF	TGTGCCTGGGGGACAGGGGGCAGAGATACGCAGTATTTT
few	TRBD2	TRBV3-1	TRBJ2-1	CASSQGTSEWQFF	TGTGCCAGCAGCCAAGGGACTAGCGAATGGCAGTTCTTC
many	NA	TRBV5-1	TRBJ1-1	CASSPGEAGGTEAFF	TGCGCCAGCAGCCCCGGGGAAGCCGGGGGCACTGAAGCTTTCTTT
many	TRBD1	TRBV6-6	TRBJ2-1	CASSYSGQGYNEQFF	TGTGCCAGCAGTTACTCGGGACAGGGGTACAATGAGCAGTTCTTC
many	NA	TRBV30	TRBJ1-2	CAWLGLGAHPINYGYTF	TGTGCCTGGCTTGGCCTGGGGGCCCATCCCATTAACTATGGCTACACCTTC
many	NA	TRBV3-1	TRBJ1-2	CASSLAPYYGYTF	TGTGCCAGCAGCCTAGCCCCGTACTATGGCTACACCTTC
few	NA	TRBV6-2/TRBV6-3	TRBJ2-2	CASRSGRGHTGELFF	TGTGCCAGCAGATCCGGACGGGGCCACACCGGGGAGCTGTTTTTT
many	NA	TRBV5-8	TRBJ2-1	CAPSARYNEQFF	TGTGCCCCCTCAGCGCGGTACAATGAGCAGTTCTTC
NA	TRBD2	TRBV28	TRBJ2-5	CASTRAGGIQETQYF	TGTGCCAGCACTCGAGCGGGAGGGATTCAAGAGACCCAGTACTTC
few	NA	TRBV29-1	TRBJ1-2	CSAYLDGNYGYTF	TGCAGCGCGTATTTGGACGGGAACTATGGCTACACCTTC
few	NA	TRBV12-3/TRBV12-4	TRBJ1-1	CASSPRGATEAFF	TGTGCCAGCAGTCCCCGGGGAGCCACTGAAGCTTTCTTT
few	NA	TRBV9	TRBJ2-2	CASSGEVGLANTGELFF	TGTGCCAGCAGCGGGGAGGTGGGGTTGGCGAACACCGGGGAGCTGTTTTTT
many	NA	TRBV28	TRBJ2-3	CASSLRVRGSDTQYF	TGTGCCAGCAGTTTAAGGGTGAGGGGCTCAGATACGCAGTATTTT
many	TRBD2	TRBV20-1	TRBJ2-1	CSAAGERSYNEQFF	TGCAGTGCCGCGGGAGAGAGATCCTACAATGAGCAGTTCTTC
few	NA	TRBV3-1	TRBJ2-7	CASSFWGARSNEQYF	TGTGCCAGCAGCTTTTGGGGGGCGCGTTCAAACGAGCAGTACTTC
many	NA	TRBV28	TRBJ1-6	CASSAPGPIGVSPLHF	TGTGCCAGCAGTGCGCCGGGACCTATTGGGGTATCACCCCTCCACTTT
few	NA	TRBV9	TRBJ2-1	CASSGSTRGEQFF	TGTGCCAGCAGCGGATCGACTAGGGGTGAGCAGTTCTTC
few	NA	TRBV10-2	TRBJ2-7	CTSGSPGRVLGMGEQYF	TGCACCAGCGGATCCCCGGGCAGGGTGTTAGGGATGGGCGAGCAGTACTTC
many	NA	TRBV11-2	TRBJ2-5	CASSETVQETQYF	TGTGCCAGCAGCGAGACAGTCCAAGAGACCCAGTACTTC
few	NA	TRBV7-8	TRBJ1-2	CASSTNPGDGGNYGYTF	TGTGCCAGCAGCACAAATCCCGGAGATGGGGGAAACTATGGCTACACCTTC
NA	TRBD2	TRBV4-1	TRBJ2-7	CASSSTPGLETYEQYF	TGCGCCAGCAGCTCAACACCGGGACTAGAGACCTACGAGCAGTACTTC
many	NA	TRBV3-1	TRBJ2-2	CASSQFMIRSTGELFF	TGTGCCAGCAGCCAATTCATGATCCGTTCCACCGGGGAGCTGTTTTTT
NA	TRBD2	TRBV9	TRBJ2-2	CASSDGTMNTGELFF	TGTGCCAGCAGCGATGGGACTATGAACACCGGGGAGCTGTTTTTT
few	TRBD1	TRBV4-2	TRBJ2-7	CASSQGPGQRLEQYF	TGTGCCAGCAGCCAGGGACCGGGACAGAGACTCGAGCAGTACTTC
many	NA	TRBV28	TRBJ2-2	CASSLDLRGPGELFF	TGTGCCAGCAGTTTAGACCTCAGAGGTCCCGGGGAGCTGTTTTTT
NA	NA	TRBV29-1	TRBJ2-5	CSVLSRQETQYF	TGCAGCGTTCTTTCTAGACAAGAGACCCAGTACTTC
NA	NA	TRBV2	TRBJ1-2	CTSSERWSDYGYTF	TGTACCAGCAGTGAAAGGTGGAGCGACTATGGCTACACCTTC
NA	NA	TRBV7-8	TRBJ1-5	CASSFSAPDNQPQHF	TGTGCCAGCAGCTTTTCGGCTCCTGACAACCAGCCCCAGCATTTT
many	NA	TRBV5-1	TRBJ2-2	CASSLLLVATNTGELFF	TGCGCCAGCAGCCTACTACTAGTTGCCACGAACACCGGGGAGCTGTTTTTT
many	TRBD1	TRBV30	TRBJ1-5	CACEGQGSQPQHF	TGTGCCTGCGAAGGACAGGGTAGTCAGCCCCAGCATTTT
many	NA	TRBV2	TRBJ2-3	CASLTAGTQYF	TGTGCCAGCCTAACCGCGGGTACGCAGTATTTT